In this sample, the clone carrying this T cell receptor beta chain turned up many times. This sample was included in a study of early T cells in non-severe SARS-CoV-2 infection. TCRdb reanalysed the 5' RACE reads using MiXCR and keeps one entry per CDR3 protein. The sample lists over 30,000 distinct CDR3 sequences, roughly 7.1% occurring once. Germline V CDR1 and CDR2: SGHTA, FQGNSA. V was clipped by 6 bases and J by 6 bases; unmatched bases: 3. The CDR3 spans 12 residues. Source: whole blood, taken at baseline. The J gene is TRBJ2-7, the V gene TRBV7-2, with TRBD1 matching 9 bases. This TCR came from an adult who was a healthcare worker with PCR-confirmed SARS-CoV-2 infection or an uninfected control (not recorded which). This CDR3 is CASRGQGGEQYF. Written as DNA, the CDR3 is TGTGCCAGCAGGGGACAGGGCGGCGAGCAGTACTTC. The whole variable domain, remainder taken from reference TRBV7-2 and TRBJ2-7, is GAGVSQSPSNKVTEKGKDVELRCDPISGHTALYWYRQSLGQGLEFLIYFQGNSAPDKSGLPSDRFSAERTGGSVSTLTIQRTQQEDSAVYLCASRGQGGEQYFGPGTRLTVT.